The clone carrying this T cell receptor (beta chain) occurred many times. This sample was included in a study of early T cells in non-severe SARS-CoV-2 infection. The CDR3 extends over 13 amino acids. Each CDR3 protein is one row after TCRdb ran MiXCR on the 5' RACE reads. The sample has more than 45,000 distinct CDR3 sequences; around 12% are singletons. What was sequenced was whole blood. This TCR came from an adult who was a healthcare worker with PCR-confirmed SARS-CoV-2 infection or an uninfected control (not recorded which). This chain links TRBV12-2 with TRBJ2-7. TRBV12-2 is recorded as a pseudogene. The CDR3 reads CASRFERVPEQYF. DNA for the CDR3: TGTGCAAGTCGCTTCGAAAGGGTTCCCGAGCAGTACTTC.